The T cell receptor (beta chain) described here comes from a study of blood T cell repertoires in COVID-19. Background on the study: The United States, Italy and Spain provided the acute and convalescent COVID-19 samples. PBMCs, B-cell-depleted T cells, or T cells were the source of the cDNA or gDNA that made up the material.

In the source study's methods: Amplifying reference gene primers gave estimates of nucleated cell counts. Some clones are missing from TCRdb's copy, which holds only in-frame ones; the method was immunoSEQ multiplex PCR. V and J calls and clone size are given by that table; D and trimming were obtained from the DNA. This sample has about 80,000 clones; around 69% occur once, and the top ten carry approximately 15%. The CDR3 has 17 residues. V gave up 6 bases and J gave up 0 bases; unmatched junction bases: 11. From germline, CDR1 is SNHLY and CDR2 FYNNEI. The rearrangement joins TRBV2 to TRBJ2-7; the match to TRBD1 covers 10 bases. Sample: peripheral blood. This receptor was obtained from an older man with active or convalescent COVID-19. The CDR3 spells CASSQFQTGGSSYEQYF. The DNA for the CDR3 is TGTGCCAGCAGCCAGTTTCAGACAGGGGGCAGCTCCTACGAGCAGTACTTC.